This passage covers 13 T cell receptor beta chains from one sample sequenced in a study of blood T cells in healthy people across ages. A second PCR of roughly 7 to 11 cycles used a sample-barcoded 5' primer and a J-beta primer mix. TCRdb recomputed calls from the 5' RACE reads with MiXCR, one row per CDR3 protein. Of fewer than 900,000 distinct CDR3 sequences listed, approximately 50% were seen once; the top ten hold around a third. The material sequenced was blood. The receptors derive from a woman aged 60-75 years in good health.

The sample holds a few counts of this clonotype. The chain couples TRBV12-3 or TRBV12-4 to TRBJ2-1, with D unclear. This CDR3 has 12 residues. Trimming shortened V by 4 bases and J by 9 bases, and 10 bases separated the two germline ends. This CDR3 is CASSWSVGEQFF. Here the CDR3 DNA reads TGTGCCAGCAGTTGGAGCGTGGGTGAGCAGTTCTTC.

A remark on this clonotype: The junction departs from the called germline gene at one end, perhaps through a read error. The chain combines TRBV12-3 or TRBV12-4 with TRBJ1-2, with TRBD1 matching 7 bases. This CDR3 contains 14 residues. The CDR3 here is CAGSPGGQEAGYTF. As DNA, the CDR3 is TGTGCCGGCAGTCCCGGCGGACAGGAGGCTGGCTACACCTTC.

This clonotype was observed at least ten times. The genes are TRBV12-3 or TRBV12-4 and TRBJ2-5; D remains unclear. CDR3 size: 13 residues. V lost 7 bases to trimming and J lost 1 base, with 10 bases between them. Here the CDR3 DNA reads TGTGCCAGCACCATGAGGAGCCAAGAGACCCAGTACTTC. This encodes CASTMRSQETQYF.

V gene TRBV6-6 combines with J gene TRBJ2-1; 8 bases line up with TRBD2. V lost 4 bases and J lost 6; bases outside the gene matches: 8. Germline CDR1 and CDR2: MNHNY and SVGAGI (reference sequence). The CDR3 has 15 amino acids. The CDR3 region has the DNA TGTGCCAGCAGTTCGGTCAGCGGGGGACGCAATGAGCAGTTCTTC. Protein sequence: CASSSVSGGRNEQFF.

The table lists this clonotype with a few counts. The rearrangement links TRBV7-3 to TRBJ2-3; TRBD2 is a possible D gene (6 bases). From germline, CDR1 is SGHTA and CDR2 FQGTGA. V lost 5 bases, J lost 2 bases, and 14 bases lay in between. CDR3 length: 15 residues. The CDR3 nucleotides are TGTGCCAGCAGCCCGATAGCGGAGTACACAGATACGCAGTATTTT. Translated, it gives CASSPIAEYTDTQYF.

This clonotype occurred a few times. The rearrangement uses TRBV5-1 and TRBJ1-2, with TRBD1 identical over 9 bases. Germline lookup yields CDR1 SGHRS and CDR2 YFSETQ. With V trimmed by 4 bases and J by 5 bases, 9 bases remained unmatched. CDR3 length: 15 amino acids. In DNA form, the CDR3 reads TGCGCCAGCAGCACCGGGGACAGGGAGGGTTATGGCTACACCTTC. Residues: CASSTGDREGYGYTF.

With respect to this clonotype: Possible read error: a much larger clone is one base away. The chain uses TRBV7-2 and TRBJ2-7; 7 bases fit TRBD1. The J call is doubtful: the DNA matches TRBJ2-5 better. CDR3 length: 13 amino acids. CDR1 is SGHTA and CDR2 is FQGNSA in the germline V gene. This CDR3 reads CAGSPEHRGTQYF. CDR3 sequence (DNA): TGTGCCGGCAGCCCAGAGCACAGGGGGACCCAGTACTTC.

This chain uses TRBV20-1 with TRBJ1-5; 11 bases map to TRBD1. V lost 5 bases to trimming and J lost 0 bases; unmatched junction nucleotides: 6. CDR1 and CDR2 from the germline V gene are DFQATT and SNEGSKA (reference sequence). The CDR3 totals 16 residues. The CDR3 protein is CSAPKGQGDSNQPQHF. Here the CDR3 DNA reads TGCAGTGCTCCGAAGGGACAGGGGGATAGCAATCAGCCCCAGCATTTT.

This clonotype has only a few counts. This rearrangement joins TRBV20-1 to TRBJ2-4, with a weak D call TRBD2 (5 bases). CDR3 size: 13 residues. Trimming removed 1 base at V and 13 bases at J, with 17 bases between. Germline V CDR1 and CDR2: DFQATT, SNEGSKA (reference sequence). CDR3 residues: CSARARGNLKQYF. The CDR3 nucleotides are TGCAGTGCTAGAGCAAGAGGGAACCTTAAACAGTACTTC.

In DNA, the CDR3 is TGCAGTGTCCCTTACGGGAGGAGCTCCTACGAGCAGTACTTC. The encoded protein is CSVPYGRSSYEQYF. The J gene is TRBJ2-7, the V gene TRBV20-1; TRBD2 agrees at 7 bases. CDR3 length equals 14 residues. J lost 0 bases, V lost 7 bases, and 9 bases had no gene match. Germline lookup yields CDR1 DFQATT and CDR2 SNEGSKA (reference sequence).

Comment on this clonotype: One base away lies a much larger clone, so this may be a sequencing read error. The V call is TRBV10-3, the J call TRBJ2-5, with D possibly being TRBD1 (6 bases). The J call may be wrong; the DNA end is better matched by TRBJ2-1. CDR1 is ENHRY, CDR2 SYGVKD, per germline. CDR3 size: 13 residues. This CDR3 is CAISEGGQETQFF. The CDR3 DNA is TGTGCCATCAGTGAGGGGGGACAAGAGACCCAGTTCTTC.

Concerning this clonotype itself: A much larger clonotype is one base distant, so this may be a read error. J is TRBJ1-2 and V is TRBV2, with D possibly matching TRBD1 (5 bases). This CDR3 has 15 amino acids. V was clipped by 4 bases and J by 6 bases, with 18 bases between them. From germline, CDR1 is SNHLY and CDR2 FYNNEI. The CDR3 nucleotides are TGTGCCAGCAGTGCGATGGGACGGGGGAGGGATGGCTACACCTTC. Its protein product is CASSAMGRGRDGYTF. Complete variable domain (other parts from reference TRBV2 and TRBJ1-2): EPEVTQTPSHQVTQMGQEVILRCVPISNHLYFYWYRQILGQKVEFLVSFYNNEISEKSEIFDDQFSVERPDGSNFTLKIRSTKLEDSAMYFCASSAMGRGRDGYTFGSGTRLTVV.

The rearrangement joins TRBV10-3 to TRBJ2-3; D uncertain. Germline V CDR1 and CDR2: ENHRY, SYGVKD. Trimming left V 10 bases short and J 1 base short, with 15 bases between. There are 14 residues in the CDR3. CDR3 residues: CATRSRLGTDTQYF. CDR3 coding DNA: TGTGCCACTAGGTCTAGGTTGGGCACAGATACGCAGTATTTT.